These 16 T cell receptor beta chains were all obtained from the same sample, sequenced in a study of blood T cell repertoires in COVID-19. The method was immunoSEQ multiplex PCR; TCRdb's version includes in-frame clones alone and lacks a portion of them. The sample comprises 110,000 to 150,000 clones, about 89% of which are singletons, and around 3.2% rests with the top ten. Sequencing input: peripheral blood. All receptors derive from a man in his 60s with active or convalescent COVID-19.

The rearrangement links TRBV3-1 (or the pseudogene TRBV3-2) to TRBJ2-7; tentative D call: TRBD2 (5 bases). Germline CDR1 is LGHDT and CDR2 is YNNKEL (reference sequence). Trimming removed 8 bases at V and 2 bases at J, with 16 bases between. The CDR3 has 14 residues. In DNA, the CDR3 is TGTGCCAGCTCAAGAAGCGGAGCGACCTACGAGCAGTACTTC. Amino acid sequence: CASSRSGATYEQYF.

J is TRBJ2-7 and V is TRBV2; 8 nucleotides align to TRBD1. CDR1 is SNHLY and CDR2 is FYNNEI in the germline V gene. With V trimmed by 4 bases and J by 0 bases, 2 bases remained unmatched. CDR3 length equals 14 residues. The CDR3 DNA reads as TGTGCCAGCAGTGGGGGACAGGACTCCTACGAGCAGTACTTC. Its protein is CASSGGQDSYEQYF.

The chain recombines TRBV2 with TRBJ2-5; D might be TRBD1 (6 bases). Germline V gives CDR1 SNHLY, CDR2 FYNNEI. The CDR3 contains 15 residues. Trimming removed 6 bases at V and 4 bases at J, with 18 bases between. The CDR3 region has the DNA TGTGCCAGCAGCGAAAGGTCAGGGGACCGAGAGACCCAGTACTTC. The encoded protein is CASSERSGDRETQYF.

J is TRBJ1-1 and V is TRBV11-2; TRBD1 is a possible D gene (5 bases). The CDR3 totals 13 residues. V was trimmed by 3 bases and J by 3 bases, leaving 8 bases between them. Germline V gives CDR1 SGHAT, CDR2 FQNNGV. Here the CDR3 DNA reads TGTGCCAGCAGCTTCCAAGGGGACACTGAAGCTTTCTTT. As protein: CASSFQGDTEAFF.

This clone is a singleton in its sample. The chain combines TRBV24-1 with TRBJ2-2; no definite D call. Germline V gene lookup returns CDR1 KGHDR and CDR2 SFDVKD. This CDR3 comprises 13 residues. The germline V and J ends were trimmed by 3 bases and 5 bases, with 6 bases remaining between them. CDR3 amino acids: CATSDPATGELFF. CDR3 nucleotides: TGTGCCACCAGTGATCCAGCGACCGGGGAGCTGTTTTTT.

The chain couples TRBV6-5 to TRBJ1-2, with 8 bases that match TRBD1. The CDR3 loop spans 13 amino acids. Germline V gene data show CDR1 as MNHEY and CDR2 as SVGAGI. Trimming removed 6 bases from V and 8 bases from J; junction bases left unmatched: 8. The DNA of the CDR3 is TGTGCCAGCAGCACGGACAGGGCCGGGGGCTACACCTTC. The encoded protein is CASSTDRAGGYTF.

The chain joins TRBV19 to TRBJ1-2; a possible D gene is TRBD1 (6 bases). From germline, CDR1 is LNHDA and CDR2 SQIVND (reference sequence). V lost 7 bases, J lost 1 base, and 10 bases lay in between. The CDR3 length is 13 residues. The CDR3 loop is CASKRTDNYGYTF. The CDR3 DNA sequence: TGTGCCAGTAAACGGACAGATAACTATGGCTACACCTTC.

V is TRBV5-6 and J is TRBJ2-7; 8 positions match TRBD2. Trimming at V came to 6 bases and at J to 6 bases, leaving 8 bases not matched to a gene. The CDR3 loop spans 13 amino acids. The germline V gene has CDR1 SGHDT and CDR2 YYEEEE. The CDR3 region is CASMSLAGAEQYF. CDR3 bases: TGTGCCAGCATGTCTCTAGCGGGCGCCGAGCAGTACTTC.

This chain uses TRBV5-4 with TRBJ2-2; 7 bases match TRBD1. There are 15 residues in the CDR3. J was trimmed by 3 bases and V by 2 bases; bases with no gene match: 4. Germline V lookup: CDR1 SGHNT, CDR2 YYREEE (reference sequence). CDR3 in amino acids: CASSFRQGDTGELFF. Here the CDR3 DNA reads TGTGCCAGCAGCTTCAGACAGGGAGACACCGGGGAGCTGTTTTTT.

The chain couples TRBV15 to TRBJ1-5; unclear D gene. Germline V gene data show CDR1 as LNHNV and CDR2 as YYDKDF (reference sequence). The CDR3 is 17 amino acids. V gave up 2 bases and J gave up 2 bases, with 16 bases separating them. CDR3 residues: CATSRPETHEGNQPQHF. Written as DNA, the CDR3 is TGTGCCACCAGCAGACCGGAGACCCATGAGGGCAATCAGCCCCAGCATTTT.

The rearrangement uses TRBV9 and TRBJ1-6, with a weak D call TRBD1 (6 bases). V lost 2 bases to trimming and J lost 7 bases, with 10 bases between them. The length of the CDR3 is 14 residues. Germline V lookup: CDR1 SGDLS, CDR2 YYNGEE. The CDR3 nucleotides are TGTGCCAGCAGCGTGGCAGGGGCGAATTCACCCCTCCACTTT. Its translation: CASSVAGANSPLHF.

This chain joins TRBV11-3 and TRBJ1-6; D not certain. The CDR3 consists of 13 residues. Germline lookup yields CDR1 SGHNT and CDR2 YENEEA. V was clipped by 7 bases and J by 7 bases, with 11 bases between them. The CDR3: CASNPSQNSPLHF. CDR3 DNA sequence: TGTGCCAGCAACCCATCCCAGAATTCACCCCTCCACTTT.

This sequence joins TRBV24-1 and TRBJ2-3; possible D gene TRBD2, 5 bases. CDR1 is KGHDR, CDR2 SFDVKD, per germline. There are 16 residues in the CDR3. Trimming pared 5 bases from V and 2 bases from J, leaving 16 bases between. CDR3 nucleotides: TGTGCCACCAGTGCATGGGGAGCGGAGGCCACAGATACGCAGTATTTT. Translated: CATSAWGAEATDTQYF.

The chain uses TRBV5-1 and TRBJ2-1, with 7 bases fitting TRBD2. The CDR3 has 17 amino acids. V trimming: 4 bases; J trimming: 9 bases; junction bases outside the gene matches: 19. The V gene's germline CDR1 is SGHRS and CDR2 YFSETQ. The CDR3 DNA sequence: TGCGCCAGCAGCCCCGGACTAGGAGGATATACGGGTGGTGAGCAGTTCTTC. It specifies CASSPGLGGYTGGEQFF.

This rearrangement joins TRBV2 to TRBJ2-1; D perhaps matches TRBD2 (5 bases). The CDR3 sequence is 13 residues long. V was trimmed by 6 bases and J by 8 bases, leaving 14 bases between them. Germline V gene sequence: CDR1 SNHLY, CDR2 FYNNEI. CDR3 residues: CASSGPEVHEQFF. The CDR3 DNA is TGTGCCAGCAGCGGACCGGAGGTCCATGAGCAGTTCTTC.

The chain links TRBV18 to TRBJ1-6; TRBD1 aligns across 7 bases. J lost 14 bases, V lost 1 base, and 5 bases had no gene match. CDR3 size: 13 residues. Germline V lookup: CDR1 KGHSH, CDR2 LQKENI. The CDR3 loop reads CASSPQGAATLHF. The CDR3 region has the DNA TGTGCCAGCTCACCACAGGGGGCAGCGACCCTCCACTTT.